This T cell receptor beta chain was captured by sequencing in a study of cytomegalovirus exposure and HLA in healthy donors. Vbeta (60) and Jbeta (13) primers were used in the PCR. The protocol was immunoSEQ multiplex PCR, while the TCRdb copy is restricted to in-frame clones and leaves out a portion. The sample has under 110,000 clones, 65% to 90% seen once. The clonotype comes from a man aged 50-59 years in good health and CMV-seronegative. Material: PBMCs.

The CDR3, as DNA: TGCGCCAGCAGCCAACGGGACACCTCCTACGAGCAGTACTTC. This translates into CASSQRDTSYEQYF. The chain uses TRBV4-1 and TRBJ2-7, with D possibly TRBD1 on 6 matching bases. The germline V gene has CDR1 MGHRA and CDR2 YSYEKL. V was clipped by 2 bases and J by 0 bases, with 8 bases between them. This CDR3 has 14 residues.